These T cell receptor beta chains were read from a single sample in a study of OX40 agonist ivuxolimab in advanced cancers. Sequencing used immunoSEQ multiplex PCR; TCRdb keeps in-frame clones, though not all of them. This table has around 67,000 clones, roughly 80% appearing once. This specimen was CD4+ or CD8+ T cells sorted from blood, taken in a trial of the OX40 agonist ivuxolimab. These receptors all come from an adult with an advanced solid tumor such as melanoma, head and neck, liver or kidney cancer. Each CDR3 is given with its conserved first and last residue. D genes are given only for firm matches. The size field is filled for only some rows; it gives once, few, many or a size class.

>TRBJ2-2|.|TRBV4-2|.
TGTGCCAGCAGCCAAGATATCGTCCCCGGCACCGGGGAGCTGTTTTTT
CASSQDIVPGTGELFF
>TRBJ2-1|TRBD2|TRBV5-4|.
TGTGCCAGCAGCCCACCGGCTAGCGGTGTCCGTGAGCAGTTCTTC
CASSPPASGVREQFF
>TRBJ2-7|TRBD1|TRBV11-2|.
TGTGCCAGCAGCTCCCCACTTTCGACAGGGTCCTACGAGCAGTACTTC
CASSSPLSTGSYEQYF
>TRBJ2-1|TRBD2|TRBV4-3|.
TGCGCCAGCAGCCTCATGACTAGCGGGGGGTCCAATGAGCAGTTCTTC
CASSLMTSGGSNEQFF
>TRBJ2-3|TRBD1|TRBV6-5|.
TGTGCCAGCAGTTTACAGGGGGCGCTAGACACAGATACGCAGTATTTT
CASSLQGALDTDTQYF
>TRBJ2-3|TRBD2|TRBV6-6|few
TGTGCCAGCTCCCCGTCGGGGGGGCGATCGGGAGATACGCAGTATTTT
CASSPSGGRSGDTQYF
>TRBJ2-3|.|TRBV7-9|.
TGTGCCAGCAGCTTAGCGGGGGCCACCACAGATACGCAGTATTTT
CASSLAGATTDTQYF
>TRBJ1-5|.|TRBV18|.
TGTGCCAGCACGTCGGACCGCAATCAGCCCCGGCATTTT
CASTSDRNQPRHF
>TRBJ2-7|.|TRBV6-1|.
TGTGCCAGCAGTGCCAGGGGGACTTACAGCTCCTACGAGCAGTACTTC
CASSARGTYSSYEQYF
>TRBJ2-2|.|TRBV7-2|.
TGTGCCAGCAGCATGACAGGGAACACCGGGGAGCTGTTTTTT
CASSMTGNTGELFF
>TRBJ1-6|TRBD1|TRBV6-5|.
TGTGCCAGCAGTCCAGGACAGGGTATCCCACCCCTCCACTTT
CASSPGQGIPPLHF
>TRBJ1-6|.|TRBV5-6|.
TGTGCCAGCAGCTTTGGACGGGGAAGCTCCTATAATTCACCCCTCCACTTT
CASSFGRGSSYNSPLHF
>TRBJ2-1|.|TRBV6-6|.
TGTGCCAGCAGTGCCGGGCCTATAACCTACAATGAGCAGTTCTTC
CASSAGPITYNEQFF
>TRBJ1-4|.|TRBV5-4|.
TGTGCCAGCAGCATCTCCGGGTCAGGGTTTGAAAAACTGTTTTTT
CASSISGSGFEKLFF
>TRBJ2-3|TRBD2|TRBV5-1|.
TGCGCCAGCAGCTTGCAGCGGGGGGCTTTCACAGATACGCAGTATTTT
CASSLQRGAFTDTQYF
>TRBJ1-6|.|TRBV15|.
TGTGCCACCAGCAGAGATCCGGGCTCACCCCTCCACTTT
CATSRDPGSPLHF
>TRBJ2-1|TRBD2|TRBV10-2|.
TGCGCCAGCAGTCGTAGCGGGGCAAATGAGCAGTTCTTC
CASSRSGANEQFF
>TRBJ2-7|.|TRBV19|.
TGTGCCAGTGGCGTCCCCGGGAAACCCGAGCAGTACTTC
CASGVPGKPEQYF
>TRBJ1-4|.|TRBV10-3|.
TGTGCCACCGATAATGGTGGGGTTAATGAAAAACTGTTTTTT
CATDNGGVNEKLFF
>TRBJ2-1|.|TRBV6-5|once
TGTGCCAGCAAGGGGGGTATATTGCACAATGAGCAGTTCTTC
CASKGGILHNEQFF
>TRBJ1-3|.|TRBV4-1|once
TGCGCCAGCAGCCAAGATTCACAGGGTCGGGACACCATATATTTT
CASSQDSQGRDTIYF
>TRBJ1-1|.|TRBV6-4|.
TGTGCCAGCAGCGCCACAGGGAGCACTGAAGCTTTCTTT
CASSATGSTEAFF
>TRBJ1-2|.|TRBV4-2|.
TGTGCCAGCAGCCAAGGAACTGACTACAGGGTTAACTATGGCTACACCTTC
CASSQGTDYRVNYGYTF